This T cell receptor beta chain was captured by sequencing in a study of control samples from healthy donors and cancer patients. V gave up 2 bases and J gave up 6 bases; unmatched junction bases: 6. This CDR3 has 15 amino acids. Germline V gene data show CDR1 as SGDLS and CDR2 as YYNGEE. TCRdb's table, derived via immunoSEQ multiplex PCR, lists solely in-frame clones and lacks some. The sample comprises approximately 230,000 clones, around 79% of which are singletons, and more than 10% rests with the top ten. The TCR comes from a woman in her fifties or sixties with lung cancer. The chain combines TRBV9 with TRBJ2-7; 12 positions agree with TRBD1. Sequenced sample: PBMCs. CDR3 in DNA: TGTGCCAGCAGCGTTGCCGGGACAGGGGGCAGCGAGCAGTACTTC. Amino acid sequence: CASSVAGTGGSEQYF.